The 12 T cell receptor beta chains listed next were all sequenced from one sample in a study of OX40 agonist ivuxolimab in advanced cancers. Profiled with immunoSEQ multiplex PCR; TCRdb holds only in-frame clones, not every one. The sample holds about 45,000 clones, more than 80% seen once. Sequences were derived from CD4+ or CD8+ T cells sorted from blood, sampled in a trial of the OX40 agonist ivuxolimab. Every receptor here comes from an adult with an advanced solid tumor such as melanoma, head and neck, liver or kidney cancer.

The chain recombines TRBV29-1 with TRBJ2-6, with a tentative D call TRBD1 (6 bases). Per the germline V gene, CDR1 is SQVTM and CDR2 is ANQGSEA. The CDR3 loop spans 15 amino acids. V was shortened by 5 bases and J by 0 bases, with 11 bases between the two germline ends. The chain's CDR3 is CSVRQGSSGANVLTF. CDR3 DNA: TGCAGCGTTCGCCAGGGGAGCTCTGGGGCCAACGTCCTGACTTTC.

On this clone itself: The junction departs from germline at one end; a sequencing error may be responsible. The rearrangement joins TRBV5-1 to TRBJ2-5; 9 positions match TRBD2. This CDR3 has 23 amino acids. CDR1 is SGHRS, CDR2 YFSETQ, per germline. This CDR3 reads CASSLSRGGPLAGWAWGQETQYF. The CDR3 nucleotides are TGCGCCAGCAGCCTATCCCGAGGTGGTCCTCTAGCGGGATGGGCTTGGGGGCAAGAAACCCAGTACTTC.

The J gene is TRBJ2-1, the V gene TRBV6-1, with 10 positions matching TRBD2. The CDR3 totals 19 residues. V was clipped by 4 bases and J by 0 bases; unmatched bases: 12. CDR1 is MNHNS and CDR2 is SASEGT in the germline V gene. CDR3 DNA: TGTGCCAGCAGTGCGGTCCCGGGACTAGCGTTAAGCTCCTACAATGAGCAGTTCTTC. It specifies CASSAVPGLALSSYNEQFF.

This chain connects TRBV27 to TRBJ2-7; 9 positions match TRBD2. Germline values: CDR1 MNHEY, CDR2 SMNVEV (reference sequence). V was pared by 2 bases and J by 2 bases, with 1 base of the junction left unmatched. The CDR3 extends over 14 amino acids. Written as DNA, the CDR3 is TGTGCCAGCAGTTTAGCGGGAGGGCCCTACGAGCAGTACTTC. Its translation: CASSLAGGPYEQYF.

The rearrangement links TRBV19 to TRBJ2-1; 11 bases are shared with TRBD2. Germline-derived CDR1 and CDR2 are LNHDA and SQIVND (reference sequence). V shed 5 bases and J 2 bases; nucleotides not matched to a gene: 2. This CDR3 comprises 15 residues. CDR3 loop: CASSETSGAYNEQFF. CDR3 DNA sequence: TGTGCCAGTAGTGAGACTAGCGGGGCCTACAATGAGCAGTTCTTC.

This rearrangement joins TRBV9 to TRBJ2-1, with a tentative D call TRBD2 (7 bases). This CDR3 is 17 amino acids long. From germline, CDR1 is SGDLS and CDR2 YYNGEE. V was cut by 4 bases and J by 0 bases, with 17 bases left in between. DNA of the CDR3: TGTGCCAGCAGCCCCCGGCGGGGGACAAACTCCTACAATGAGCAGTTCTTC. This codes for CASSPRRGTNSYNEQFF.

This clone was observed a few times. CDR3: CASSKGTDTQYF. CDR3 DNA sequence: TGTGCCAGCAGCAAAGGCACAGATACGCAGTATTTT. This chain connects TRBV21-1 to TRBJ2-3. TRBV21-1 is marked as a pseudogene. The CDR3 has 12 residues.

This chain joins TRBV6-1 and TRBJ2-5, with D possibly matching TRBD1 (6 bases). CDR3 length: 14 residues. V lost 6 bases and J 3 bases, leaving 14 bases between the germline ends. Germline assignment: CDR1 MNHNS and CDR2 SASEGT. The CDR3 region has the DNA TGTGCCAGCAGCCGAGGGCAGGGGAAAGAGACCCAGTACTTC. This encodes CASSRGQGKETQYF.

Only a few counts were recorded for this clone. This sequence joins TRBV23-1 and TRBJ2-1; D is ambiguous. TRBV23-1 is an ORF for which the function is uncertain. The CDR3 totals 13 residues. Trimming cost V 4 bases and J 6 bases, with 10 bases left between them. The CDR3 sequence: CASSRPSTNEQFF. The CDR3 DNA follows: TGCGCCAGCAGTCGTCCTTCGACCAATGAGCAGTTCTTC.

Written as DNA, the CDR3 is TGCAGCGCCCGGGACTTAAATACGGTCACAGATACGCAGTATTTT. Its translation: CSARDLNTVTDTQYF. V usage is TRBV29-1 and J usage is TRBJ2-3; possibly TRBD2 for D (6 bases). Trimming left V 7 bases short and J 2 bases short, with 19 bases between. The length of the CDR3 is 15 residues. The germline gives CDR1 SQVTM, CDR2 ANQGSEA.

This chain joins TRBV5-5 and TRBJ2-2; D uncertain. Between the trimmed V and J ends, which lost 6 bases and 6 bases, there was a span of 18 bases. The CDR3 is 15 residues long. The germline V gene encodes CDR1 SGHKS and CDR2 YYEKEE (reference sequence). The CDR3 is CASTAFSGAPGELFF. Written as DNA, the CDR3 is TGTGCCAGCACAGCCTTCTCGGGCGCCCCCGGGGAGCTGTTTTTT.

The genes are TRBV19 and TRBJ1-1; D gene uncertain. V was pared by 2 bases and J by 1 base, with 8 bases between. This CDR3 has 14 amino acids. Germline lookup yields CDR1 LNHDA and CDR2 SQIVND (reference sequence). The CDR3 nucleotides read TGTGCCAGTAGTATATCGACGGGGAACACTGAAGCTTTCTTT. This sequence encodes CASSISTGNTEAFF.